The T cell receptor beta chain under discussion was sequenced for a study of blood T cell repertoires in COVID-19. The CDR3 is made up of 14 amino acids. With 4 bases removed from V and 4 bases from J, the gap between germline ends came to 12 bases. Germline V gene sequence: CDR1 SGHRS, CDR2 YFSETQ. Assay used: immunoSEQ multiplex PCR; TCRdb lists only in-frame clones, some missing. Counted here are more than 90,000 clones, roughly nine tenths occurring once; the ten biggest clones make up approximately 7.9%. The TCR originated in a man between 65 and 80 years old who had recovered from COVID-19. The chain links TRBV5-1 to TRBJ1-3, with D unclear. The sample was peripheral blood. CDR3 sequence (DNA): TGCGCCAGCAGCGGAACGGGGTCCGGAAACACCATATATTTT. It specifies CASSGTGSGNTIYF.